A selection of T cell receptor beta chains follows, all from one sample in a study of vaccination effects on CD4 cells after COVID-19. Measured with immunoSEQ multiplex PCR; TCRdb has only the in-frame clones, and not every one. The sample shows roughly 30,000 clones, around 73% of them seen only once. These TCRs' antigens remain unknown. Source: CD4+ T cells from PBMCs cultured with HCoV-OC43 spike peptides, taken before COVID-19 vaccination. The receptors originated from a human donor who received a COVID-19 vaccine. Each CDR3 is given with its conserved first and last residue. D genes are given only for firm matches. Rows give clone size only sometimes, using once, few, many, or a class for an expanded clone.

J gene | V gene | clone size | D gene | CDR3 protein | CDR3 DNA
TRBJ2-3 | TRBV7-2 | once | TRBD2 | CASSYSTGRDTQYF | TGTGCCAGCAGCTACTCAACCGGGAGGGATACGCAGTATTTT
TRBJ2-3 | TRBV5-1 | . | . | CASSLAGSFTDTQYF | TGCGCCAGCAGCTTGGCGGGATCCTTTACAGATACGCAGTATTTT
TRBJ1-6 | TRBV30 | . | . | CAWSVPPRPNSPLHF | TGTGCCTGGAGTGTACCCCCCAGGCCCAATTCACCCCTCCACTTT
TRBJ2-2 | TRBV19 | . | . | CASTSPTTGELFF | TGTGCCAGTACAAGTCCCACCACCGGGGAGCTGTTTTTT
TRBJ1-2 | TRBV10-3 | . | . | CAISTGGSDSGYTF | TGTGCCATCAGCACGGGGGGCAGTGATAGCGGCTACACCTTC
TRBJ2-7 | TRBV5-6 | . | . | CASSFRGVNHEQYF | TGTGCCAGCAGCTTCAGGGGAGTAAACCACGAGCAGTACTTC
TRBJ1-6 | TRBV6-2/TRBV6-3 | few | . | CASSYSGGQRPPLHF | TGTGCCAGCAGTTACTCCGGGGGGCAGAGGCCACCCCTCCACTTT
TRBJ2-7 | TRBV3-1/TRBV3-2 | . | . | CASSQGDSYEQYF | TGTGCCAGCAGCCAAGGGGACTCCTACGAGCAGTACTTC
TRBJ1-1 | TRBV19 | few | . | CASSAGTLNTEAFF | TGTGCCAGTAGCGCCGGGACACTGAACACTGAAGCTTTCTTT
TRBJ2-1 | TRBV6-2/TRBV6-3 | . | . | CASSSQTAAYNEQFF | TGTGCCAGCAGTTCGCAGACGGCGGCCTACAATGAGCAGTTCTTC